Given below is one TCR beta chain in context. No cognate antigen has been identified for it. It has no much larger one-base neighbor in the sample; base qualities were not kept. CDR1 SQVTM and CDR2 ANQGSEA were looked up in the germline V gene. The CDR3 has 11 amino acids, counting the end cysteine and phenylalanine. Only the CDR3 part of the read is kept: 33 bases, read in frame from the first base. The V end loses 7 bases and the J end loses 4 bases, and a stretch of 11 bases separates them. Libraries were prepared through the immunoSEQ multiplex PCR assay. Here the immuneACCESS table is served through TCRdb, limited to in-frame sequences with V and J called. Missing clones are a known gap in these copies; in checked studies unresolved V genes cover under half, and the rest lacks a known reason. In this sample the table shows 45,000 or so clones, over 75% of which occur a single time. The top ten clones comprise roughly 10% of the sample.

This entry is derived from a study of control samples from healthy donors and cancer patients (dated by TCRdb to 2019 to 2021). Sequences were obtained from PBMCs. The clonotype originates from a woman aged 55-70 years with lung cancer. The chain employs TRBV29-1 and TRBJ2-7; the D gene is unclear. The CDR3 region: CSAGEVYEQYF. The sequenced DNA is TGCAGCGCCGGTGAAGTGTACGAGCAGTACTTC.